Listed here are 6 T cell receptor beta chains from one sample, sequenced in a study of breast tumors, draining lymph nodes, adjacent tissues. TCRdb reanalysed the multiplex PCR reads using MiXCR and keeps one entry per CDR3 protein. This table has roughly 16,000 distinct CDR3 sequences, 55% to 75% appearing once. Source material: tumor-adjacent breast tissue. These receptors all stem from a female donor with breast cancer. Some clones in this sample may be carry-over from other donors' samples.

The chain recombines TRBV24-1 with TRBJ1-2, with 7 bases aligning to TRBD1. Germline V lookup: CDR1 KGHDR, CDR2 SFDVKD. The CDR3 is made up of 15 amino acids. The trim removed 11 bases at V and 0 bases at J, leaving 11 bases unmatched. CDR3: CASRDQGGANYGYTF. The CDR3 coding sequence is TGTGCCAGCAGAGATCAGGGGGGTGCTAACTATGGCTACACCTTC.

The rearrangement joins TRBV7-2 to TRBJ2-1; D gene uncertain. CDR1 and CDR2 (germline): SGHTA, FQGNSA. The CDR3 consists of 12 residues. V was cut by 5 bases and J by 7 bases, with 9 bases left in between. CDR3 protein: CASSQDWNEQFF. Here the CDR3 DNA reads TGTGCCAGCAGCCAAGATTGGAATGAGCAGTTCTTC.

This clonotype was found once. The chain carries TRBV12-5 and TRBJ2-3; no clear D gene. Per germline, CDR1 LGHNT and CDR2 FRNRAP. V lost 4 bases to trimming and J lost 0 bases, with 5 bases between them. There are 13 residues in the CDR3. Written as DNA, the CDR3 is TGTGCTAGTGGTTCCCCTAGCACAGATACGCAGTATTTT. Its protein product is CASGSPSTDTQYF.

This clonotype was seen repeatedly, ten times or more. V gene TRBV9 combines with J gene TRBJ2-1; a weak D match, TRBD2 (6 bases). Germline CDR1 reads SGDLS; CDR2 reads YYNGEE. The CDR3 length is 16 residues. Trimming shortened V by 4 bases and J by 1 base, and 15 bases separated the two germline ends. The CDR3 loop reads CASSPRGLASYNEQFF. For the CDR3, the DNA is TGTGCCAGCAGCCCGAGAGGTCTAGCGTCCTACAATGAGCAGTTCTTC.

The chain combines TRBV7-2 with TRBJ2-7; tentatively, D is TRBD2 (7 bases). This CDR3 has 15 amino acids. V was cut by 2 bases and J by 4 bases, with 15 bases left in between. CDR1 is SGHTA and CDR2 is FQGNSA in the germline V gene. The CDR3 here is CASSLMVGGAYEQYV. CDR3 DNA: TGTGCCAGCAGCTTAATGGTTGGGGGGGCTTACGAGCAGTACGTC.

The rearrangement uses TRBV5-1 and TRBJ1-6; TRBD1 agrees at 8 bases. Germline CDR1 SGHRS, CDR2 YFSETQ. With V trimmed by 2 bases and J by 6 bases, 7 bases remained unmatched. The CDR3 spans 16 residues. In DNA, the CDR3 is TGCGCCAGCAGCTTAGGGCCAGGGGGCCTTAATTCACCCCTCCACTTT. It is translated as CASSLGPGGLNSPLHF.